The next 22 T cell receptor beta chains were all read from a single sample in a study of T-cell memory formation after mild COVID-19. TCRdb re-analysed the 5' RACE reads in MiXCR, keeping a single row per CDR3 protein. The sample gives over 500,000 distinct CDR3 sequences, around 16% of which show up once; around 8.1% is in the top ten. The specimen sequenced was PBMCs or a T cell subset sorted from them (not recorded which). The receptors were sampled from an adult woman who had mild COVID-19 (a few samples of this study predate the infection). Cell type and time point are not known.

This chain links TRBV20-1 with TRBJ2-1; D possibly corresponds to TRBD2 (6 bases). The length of the CDR3 is 14 residues. From germline, CDR1 is DFQATT and CDR2 SNEGSKA (reference sequence). The V gene lost 6 bases and the J gene lost 5 bases, with 17 bases spanning the gap. The CDR3 region has the DNA TGCAGTGCCCATGTCCTCCTAGCGAACAATGAGCAGTTCTTC. This codes for CSAHVLLANNEQFF.

This rearrangement joins TRBV10-3 to TRBJ2-1; D not certain. The CDR3 covers 16 residues. V lost 0 bases and J lost 0, with 9 bases in between. CDR1 ENHRY and CDR2 SYGVKD come from the germline V gene. The DNA of the CDR3 is TGTGCCATCAGTGAGTCGGGTCTTAGCTCCTACAATGAGCAGTTCTTC. The encoded protein is CAISESGLSSYNEQFF.

The table lists this clonotype with a few counts. Relative to the germline gene, one junction end is altered; a read error may explain this. V gene TRBV12-3 or TRBV12-4 combines with J gene TRBJ1-1; D possibly corresponds to TRBD1 (5 bases). The CDR3 extends over 13 amino acids. CDR3 amino acids: CATSHGGGTEAFF. The DNA of the CDR3 is TGTGCCACCAGTCATGGGGGGGGGACTGAAGCTTTCTTT.

In its sample, this clonotype was seen a few times. The chain employs TRBV6-1 and TRBJ2-3, with D hard to call. V gave up 4 bases and J gave up 2 bases, with 10 bases separating them. The length of the CDR3 is 14 residues. CDR1 is MNHNS, CDR2 SASEGT, per germline. The CDR3 nucleotides read TGTGCCAGCAGTGGGCTTGGGATCACAGATACGCAGTATTTT. It encodes CASSGLGITDTQYF.

The chain couples TRBV12-3 or TRBV12-4 to TRBJ2-3, with 9 bases lining up with TRBD1. V dropped 4 bases and J dropped 4; count of bases not matched to a gene: 12. CDR3 length: 17 amino acids. The CDR3 is CASSSPGQGENADTQYF. CDR3 bases: TGTGCCAGCAGTTCCCCGGGACAGGGTGAAAATGCAGATACGCAGTATTTT.

This clonotype has a handful of counts. The chain links TRBV12-3 or TRBV12-4 to TRBJ1-1; 7 nucleotides agree with TRBD1. Trimming cost V 6 bases and J 10 bases; bases outside gene matches: 8. This CDR3 contains 12 residues. CDR3 coding DNA: TGTGCCAGCAGCTCCTTGACAGGGCGAGCTTTCTTT. Residues: CASSSLTGRAFF.

The chain employs TRBV5-4 and TRBJ2-7; possibly TRBD2 for D (5 bases). The CDR3 spans 14 residues. Germline V gives CDR1 SGHNT, CDR2 YYREEE (reference sequence). Trimming took 5 bases from V and 2 from J, leaving 14 bases between them. In DNA form, the CDR3 reads TGTGCCAGCAGTTACGAGGGTGGACCCTACGAGCAGTACTTC. Amino acid sequence: CASSYEGGPYEQYF.

This clonotype appeared a few times. The chain uses TRBV5-1 and TRBJ2-5, with D tentatively TRBD2 (5 bases). Deletions cut 0 bases from V and 3 bases from J, with 12 bases between. The length of the CDR3 is 15 residues. Looked up from germline, CDR1 is SGHRS and CDR2 is YFSETQ. The CDR3 DNA reads as TGCGCCAGCAGCTTGGGAGGGTCAGGTGAAGAGACCCAGTACTTC. Protein: CASSLGGSGEETQYF.

The chain recombines TRBV4-1 with TRBJ2-7, with no clear D. V was trimmed by 6 bases and J by 0 bases, leaving 9 bases between them. The CDR3 contains 13 residues. Germline loops: CDR1 MGHRA, CDR2 YSYEKL. The CDR3 loop is CASRPQNSYEQYF. The CDR3 nucleotides read TGCGCCAGCAGACCACAGAACTCCTACGAGCAGTACTTC.

This clonotype showed up just a few times. The rearrangement links TRBV6-5 to TRBJ2-2, with D possibly TRBD1 on 6 matching bases. Germline V gene lookup returns CDR1 MNHEY and CDR2 SVGAGI. The V end was cut by 6 bases, the J end by 1 base, with 9 bases between. This CDR3 has 14 amino acids. The CDR3 coding sequence is TGTGCCAGCAGACCGGGACAGAACACCGGGGAGCTGTTTTTT. Its protein is CASRPGQNTGELFF.

This chain connects TRBV7-9 to TRBJ2-1; no firm D call. Germline V CDR1 and CDR2: SEHNR, FQNEAQ (reference sequence). CDR3 size: 16 residues. V lost 2 bases and J 2 bases, leaving 13 bases between the germline ends. This CDR3 reads CASSLPQSHTYNEQFF. For the CDR3, the DNA is TGTGCCAGCAGCTTACCCCAAAGTCACACCTACAATGAGCAGTTCTTC.

This clonotype was counted between two and nine times. The chain recombines TRBV25-1 with TRBJ2-7; D uncertain. Per the germline V gene, CDR1 is MGHDK and CDR2 is SYGVNS. Trimming shortened V by 5 bases and J by 3 bases, and 8 bases separated the two germline ends. The CDR3 is 12 residues long. The CDR3 loop is CASSSFDYEQYF. The CDR3 DNA sequence: TGTGCCAGCAGTTCCTTCGACTACGAGCAGTACTTC.

This chain links TRBV12-3 or TRBV12-4 with TRBJ1-1; 9 bases agree with TRBD1. The CDR3 runs 17 residues. Trimming cost V 5 bases and J 8 bases; bases outside gene matches: 18. The CDR3 reads CASSPTGTGSVRYEAFF. CDR3 sequence (DNA): TGTGCCAGCAGTCCAACCGGGACAGGGAGTGTGAGGTACGAAGCTTTCTTT.

This clonotype was found a few times. The chain has TRBV20-1 and TRBJ2-7, with D unresolved. CDR3 length equals 17 residues. Per the germline V gene, CDR1 is DFQATT and CDR2 is SNEGSKA (reference sequence). Trimming cost V 2 bases and J 0 bases, with 20 bases left between them. The CDR3 here is CSARKIKTGKYSYEQYF. The CDR3 nucleotides are TGCAGTGCTAGAAAGATCAAAACTGGCAAATACTCCTACGAGCAGTACTTC.

The rearrangement joins TRBV5-1 to TRBJ2-2; no definite D call. Germline CDR1 reads SGHRS; CDR2 reads YFSETQ. Trimming took 2 bases from V and 0 from J, leaving 8 bases between them. The CDR3 totals 15 residues. The CDR3, as DNA: TGCGCCAGCAGCTTTAGACATTCGAACACCGGGGAGCTGTTTTTT. This translates into CASSFRHSNTGELFF.

This clonotype occurred once. The rearrangement uses TRBV18 and TRBJ2-2; tentative D call: TRBD2 (5 bases). V dropped 7 bases and J dropped 7 bases, with 10 bases sitting between them. Germline CDR1 and CDR2: KGHSH and LQKENI. This CDR3 is built from 12 residues. The CDR3 spells CASLGLGGELFF. The CDR3 DNA reads TGTGCCAGCTTAGGACTCGGCGGGGAGCTGTTTTTT. The variable domain in full, completed from reference TRBV18 and TRBJ2-2, reads NAGVMQNPRHLVRRRGQEARLRCSPMKGHSHVYWYRQLPEEGLKFMVYLQKENIIDESGMPKERFSAEFPKEGPSILRIQQVVRGDSAAYFCASLGLGGELFFGEGSRLTVL.

This clonotype was found a few times. The gene calls are TRBV20-1 and TRBJ2-5, with TRBD1 matching 9 bases. V gave up 6 bases and J gave up 5 bases; unmatched junction bases: 7. The germline gives CDR1 DFQATT, CDR2 SNEGSKA (reference sequence). The CDR3 covers 13 residues. The DNA for the CDR3 is TGCAGTGCCCGCCGGGACAGGGATGAGACCCAGTACTTC. Translating gives CSARRDRDETQYF.

This clonotype showed up just a few times. The rearrangement links TRBV24-1 to TRBJ2-5; tentative D call: TRBD1 (6 bases). CDR3 length: 16 amino acids. The V end was cut by 4 bases, the J end by 1 base, with 15 bases between. In germline, CDR1 is KGHDR, CDR2 SFDVKD. The DNA of the CDR3 is TGTGCCACCAGTGAGGAACCGGGACACCTCCAAGAGACCCAGTACTTC. This sequence encodes CATSEEPGHLQETQYF.

This clonotype was picked up a small number of times. This CDR3 is CASSRHGTGVSNEQFF. CDR3 in DNA: TGTGCCAGCAGCCGTCATGGGACAGGGGTTTCGAATGAGCAGTTCTTC. This chain uses TRBV7-3 with TRBJ2-1, with TRBD1 identical over 10 bases. Germline trimming cut 5 bases from V and 7 bases from J; bases unmatched to any gene: 11. CDR1 is SGHTA, CDR2 FQGTGA, per germline. This CDR3 region has 16 residues.

This chain links TRBV6-5 with TRBJ2-5; D not certain. The V gene's germline CDR1 is MNHEY and CDR2 SVGAGI. Trimming shortened V by 3 bases and J by 5 bases, and 10 bases separated the two germline ends. The CDR3 is 13 residues long. CDR3 residues: CASSYQFRETQYF. Here the CDR3 DNA reads TGTGCCAGCAGTTATCAGTTTCGGGAGACCCAGTACTTC.

The table lists this clonotype with a few counts. The V call is TRBV5-5, the J call TRBJ2-7; 9 nucleotides line up with TRBD1. The trim removed 5 bases at V and 6 bases at J, leaving 12 bases unmatched. The CDR3 totals 15 residues. The germline gives CDR1 SGHKS, CDR2 YYEKEE (reference sequence). For the CDR3, the DNA is TGTGCCAGCAGGCCCGCCGGGACAGGGAGAGCCGAGCAGTACTTC. Protein sequence: CASRPAGTGRAEQYF.

This chain links TRBV20-1 with TRBJ2-4; the D gene is possibly TRBD2 (6 bases). Germline lookup yields CDR1 DFQATT and CDR2 SNEGSKA (reference sequence). With 6 bases removed from V and 3 bases from J, the gap between germline ends came to 15 bases. This CDR3 is 14 amino acids long. The CDR3 coding sequence is TGCAGTGCGGAAACTAGCAGTGGCAAAAACATTCAGTACTTC. Translation: CSAETSSGKNIQYF.